A selection of T cell receptor beta chains follows, all from one sample in a study of identical twins. TCRdb recomputed calls from the 5' RACE reads with MiXCR, one row per CDR3 protein. The table records about 340,000 distinct CDR3 sequences, roughly 12% of them present only once. This sample was shared with a second study, whose subject was yellow fever vaccine responses in identical twins.

The sample comprised CD8+ T cells sorted from blood. These receptors were taken from a woman between 18 and 30 years old in good health. CDR3s leave out the opening cysteine and the closing phenylalanine or tryptophan.

V	J	CDR3
TRBV6-2/TRBV6-3	TRBJ2-3	ASSSDFQGDGTDTQY
TRBV6-5	TRBJ2-2	ASSYSRQGNTGELF
TRBV27	TRBJ2-3	ASSLRAPGARSTDTQY
TRBV18	TRBJ1-1	ASSRGTGNTEAF
TRBV5-5	TRBJ1-1	ASSWRTEAF
TRBV9	TRBJ2-1	ASSVNSAGPYDLLSSYNEQF
TRBV5-1	TRBJ1-5	ASSRGGGQPQH
TRBV12-3/TRBV12-4	TRBJ2-5	ASSSGLNQY
TRBV27	TRBJ1-2	ASRQGSGYT
TRBV6-1	TRBJ2-3	ASGAGERFTDTQY